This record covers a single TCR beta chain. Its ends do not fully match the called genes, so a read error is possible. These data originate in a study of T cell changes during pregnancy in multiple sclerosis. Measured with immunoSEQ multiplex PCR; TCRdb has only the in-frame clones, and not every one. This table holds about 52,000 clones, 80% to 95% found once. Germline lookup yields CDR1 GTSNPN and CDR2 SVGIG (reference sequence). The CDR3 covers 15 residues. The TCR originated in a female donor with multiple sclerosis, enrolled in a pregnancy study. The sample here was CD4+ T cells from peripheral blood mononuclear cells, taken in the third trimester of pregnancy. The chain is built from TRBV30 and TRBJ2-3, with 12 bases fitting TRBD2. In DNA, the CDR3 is TGTGCCTGGAGTGTGACTAGCGGGGGTACAGATATGCAGTATTTT. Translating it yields CAWSVTSGGTDMQYF.